The 17 T cell receptor beta chains given below trace back to one sample, sequenced in a study of T cells in severe cutaneous drug reactions. The patients sequenced had a carbamazepine-induced Stevens-Johnson syndrome or toxic epidermal necrolysis reaction. Bulk and single-cell libraries used iRepertoire multiplex PCR with TCR subtype-specific primers. From the multiplex PCR reads, TCRdb lists one entry per CDR3 protein and no DNA. The ten most abundant clones cover approximately 20% of a sample with some 9,900 distinct CDR3 sequences. Sample: cells from a skin blister. All receptors derive from a human donor with Stevens-Johnson syndrome, a severe cutaneous drug reaction.

The V call is TRBV20-1, the J call TRBJ1-5; lacking DNA, the TRBD1 call made by TCRdb goes unchecked. The CDR3 has 16 amino acids. The germline CDR1 and CDR2 sequences are DFQATT and SNEGSKA (reference sequence). The CDR3 reads CSARDSGTDSNQPQHF.

This sequence joins TRBV20-1 and TRBJ1-5. CDR1 is DFQATT and CDR2 is SNEGSKA in the germline V gene (reference sequence). The CDR3 has 11 residues. The CDR3 region is CSAKRLVLQHF.

This chain links TRBV29-1 with TRBJ2-7; TCRdb's assignment of TRBD2 cannot be checked, as there is no DNA. Germline loops: CDR1 SQVTM, CDR2 ANQGSEA. This CDR3 contains 18 residues. CDR3 sequence reads: CSAIGPGPIAGGSYEQYF.

V gene TRBV20-1 combines with J gene TRBJ1-2; absent DNA, TCRdb's TRBD1 call cannot be checked. Germline V lookup: CDR1 DFQATT, CDR2 SNEGSKA (reference sequence). The CDR3 extends over 12 amino acids. CDR3 region: CSARDQGFGYTF.

This clonotype shows up as medium-sized (0.01 to 0.1%) by frequency. The chain carries TRBV20-1 and TRBJ2-3; TCRdb gives TRBD1 as the D gene, but with no DNA this cannot be confirmed. The germline V gene encodes CDR1 DFQATT and CDR2 SNEGSKA (reference sequence). CDR3 length: 13 amino acids. The CDR3 region is CSAGAVSSDTQYF.

This chain links TRBV7-9 with TRBJ1-1; TCRdb indicates TRBD1, and absent DNA this call remains unverified. CDR1 and CDR2 (germline): SEHNR, FQNEAQ (reference sequence). The CDR3 extends over 13 amino acids. The CDR3: CASSLEGGWEAFF.

The J gene is TRBJ2-3, the V gene TRBV29-1. Germline loops: CDR1 SQVTM, CDR2 ANQGSEA. The CDR3 runs 12 residues. The CDR3 protein is CSVRASGDTQYF.

The chain links TRBV29-1 to TRBJ2-1; TCRdb proposes TRBD2, but this gene call is untestable without DNA. The CDR3 is 13 amino acids. Germline values: CDR1 SQVTM, CDR2 ANQGSEA. The CDR3 sequence: CSVFGLAGDEQFF.

The rearrangement uses TRBV20-1 and TRBJ2-4; without DNA, the TCRdb call of TRBD2 cannot be checked. Germline V gene sequence: CDR1 DFQATT, CDR2 SNEGSKA (reference sequence). This CDR3 contains 14 residues. This chain's CDR3 is CSAFSGTSGSLAYF.

The chain has TRBV29-1 and TRBJ2-7; TCRdb selects TRBD1, and the lack of DNA leaves this call unchecked. Germline assignment: CDR1 SQVTM and CDR2 ANQGSEA. CDR3 size: 15 residues. CDR3 protein: CSVYGAAQGAYEQYF.

The chain combines TRBV20-1 with TRBJ2-7; there is no DNA to check the TCRdb D call of TRBD1. This CDR3 spans 14 amino acids. Germline V CDR1 and CDR2: DFQATT, SNEGSKA (reference sequence). CDR3 region: CSARDVGQGYEQYF.

This clonotype is labeled medium-sized (0.01 to 0.1%) based on frequency. The chain uses TRBV6-2 or TRBV6-3 and TRBJ2-3; the D gene TCRdb calls, TRBD1, cannot be checked with no DNA. CDR1 and CDR2 from the germline V gene are MNHEY and SVGEGT. This CDR3 is built from 14 residues. CDR3 amino acids: CASTTPGITDTQYF.

This chain connects TRBV29-1 to TRBJ1-1; TCRdb returns TRBD1, unconfirmable since there is no DNA. The V gene's germline CDR1 is SQVTM and CDR2 ANQGSEA. The CDR3 loop spans 13 amino acids. The CDR3: CSVSTGPPGEAFF.

This chain uses TRBV20-1 with TRBJ2-5; TCRdb indicates TRBD2, and absent DNA this call remains unverified. The CDR3 runs 16 residues. Germline V gene data show CDR1 as DFQATT and CDR2 as SNEGSKA (reference sequence). CDR3 amino acids: CSASGTSGGAQETQYF.

V is TRBV20-1 and J is TRBJ1-6; TCRdb outputs TRBD1, but without DNA this stays unchecked. CDR3 length: 15 residues. Germline assignment: CDR1 DFQATT and CDR2 SNEGSKA (reference sequence). CDR3: CSAQGQVLDNSPLHF.

This chain joins TRBV29-1 and TRBJ2-5; TCRdb's D gene call, TRBD1, goes unchecked for lack of DNA. The CDR3 consists of 13 residues. CDR1 is SQVTM, CDR2 ANQGSEA, per germline. This CDR3 reads CSTRQGGQETQYF.

The chain recombines TRBV29-1 with TRBJ2-2; with no DNA, the TCRdb D assignment of TRBD1 cannot be verified. The CDR3 covers 17 residues. The germline CDR1 and CDR2 sequences are SQVTM and ANQGSEA. The CDR3 protein is CSVAGTDMRVGTGELFF.